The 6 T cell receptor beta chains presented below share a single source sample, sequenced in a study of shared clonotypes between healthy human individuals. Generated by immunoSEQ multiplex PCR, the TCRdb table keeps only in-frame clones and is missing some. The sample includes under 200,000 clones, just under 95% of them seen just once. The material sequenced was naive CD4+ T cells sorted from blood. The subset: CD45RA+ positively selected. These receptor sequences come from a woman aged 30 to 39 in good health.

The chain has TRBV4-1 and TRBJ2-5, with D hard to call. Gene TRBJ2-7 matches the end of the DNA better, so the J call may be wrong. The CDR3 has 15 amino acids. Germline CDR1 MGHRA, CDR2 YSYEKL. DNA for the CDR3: TGCGCCAGCAGCCAAGACTCCAGGCCATCCTACGAGCAGTACTTC. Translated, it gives CASSQDSRPSYEQYF.

CDR3 in DNA: TGTGCCAGCAGTGAAGTTTTTACCGTCCTGACTTTC. This translates into CASSEVFTVLTF. The V gene is TRBV2, the J gene TRBJ2-6; D ambiguous. V was trimmed by 1 base and J by 12 bases, leaving 7 bases between them. CDR1 and CDR2 from the germline V gene are SNHLY and FYNNEI. The CDR3 totals 12 residues. The entire variable domain, with the rest obtained from reference TRBV2 and TRBJ2-6, is as follows: EPEVTQTPSHQVTQMGQEVILRCVPISNHLYFYWYRQILGQKVEFLVSFYNNEISEKSEIFDDQFSVERPDGSNFTLKIRSTKLEDSAMYFCASSEVFTVLTFGAGSRLTVL.

CDR3 region: CASSDLAGEYSFHLNEQFF. CDR3 in DNA: TGTGCCAGCAGTGATCTAGCGGGAGAATATTCTTTTCATCTCAATGAGCAGTTCTTC. J is TRBJ2-1 and V is TRBV6-1; 10 bases match TRBD2. The germline CDR1 and CDR2 sequences are MNHNS and SASEGT. J lost 6 bases, V lost 3 bases, and 17 bases had no gene match. This CDR3 region has 19 residues.

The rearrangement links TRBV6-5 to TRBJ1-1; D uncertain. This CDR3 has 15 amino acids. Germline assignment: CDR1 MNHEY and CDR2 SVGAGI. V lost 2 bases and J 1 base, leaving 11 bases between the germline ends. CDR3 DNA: TGTGCCAGCAGTTACGAGGCAGGACCGAACACTGAAGCTTTCTTT. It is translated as CASSYEAGPNTEAFF.

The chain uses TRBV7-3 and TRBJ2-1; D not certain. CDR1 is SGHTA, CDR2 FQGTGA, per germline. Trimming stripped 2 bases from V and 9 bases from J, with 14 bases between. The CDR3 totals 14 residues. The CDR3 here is CASSLHGHEGEQFF. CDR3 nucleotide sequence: TGTGCCAGCAGCTTACATGGCCACGAAGGTGAGCAGTTCTTC. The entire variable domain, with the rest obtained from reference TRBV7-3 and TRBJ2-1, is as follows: GAGVSQTPSNKVTEKGKYVELRCDPISGHTALYWYRQSLGQGPEFLIYFQGTGAADDSGLPNDRFFAVRPEGSVSTLKIQRTERGDSAVYLCASSLHGHEGEQFFGPGTRLTVL.

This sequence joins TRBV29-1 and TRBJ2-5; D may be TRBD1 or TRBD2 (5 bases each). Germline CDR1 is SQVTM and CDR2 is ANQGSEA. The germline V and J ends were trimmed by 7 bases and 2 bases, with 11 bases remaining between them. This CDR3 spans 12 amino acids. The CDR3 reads CSARGPQETQYF. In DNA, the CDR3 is TGCAGCGCCCGGGGACCTCAAGAGACCCAGTACTTC.